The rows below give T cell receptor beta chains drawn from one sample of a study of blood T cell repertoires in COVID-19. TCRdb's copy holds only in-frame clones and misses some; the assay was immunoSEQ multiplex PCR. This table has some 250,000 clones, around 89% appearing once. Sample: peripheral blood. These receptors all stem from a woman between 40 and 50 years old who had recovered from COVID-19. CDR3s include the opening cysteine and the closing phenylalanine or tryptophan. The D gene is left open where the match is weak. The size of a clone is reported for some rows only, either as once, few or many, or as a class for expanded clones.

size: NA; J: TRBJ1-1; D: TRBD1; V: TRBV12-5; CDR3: CASGRPQPGQGNTEAFF
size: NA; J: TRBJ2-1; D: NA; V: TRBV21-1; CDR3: CASSPLRDGGYNEQFF
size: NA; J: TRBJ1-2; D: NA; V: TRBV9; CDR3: CASSVAGSSGYTF
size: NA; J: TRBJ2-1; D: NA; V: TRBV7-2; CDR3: CASSLVGGLPNNEQFF
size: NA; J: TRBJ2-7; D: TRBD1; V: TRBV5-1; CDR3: CASSTGTGGGEQYF
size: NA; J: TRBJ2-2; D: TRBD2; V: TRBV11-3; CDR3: CASSVTSGDTGELFF
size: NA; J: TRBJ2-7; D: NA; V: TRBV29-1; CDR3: CSVAGSYSPREQYF
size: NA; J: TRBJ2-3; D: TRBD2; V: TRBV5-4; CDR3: CASSGTSRTDTQYF
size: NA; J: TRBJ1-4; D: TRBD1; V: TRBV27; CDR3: CASSPIPGQGRANEKLFF
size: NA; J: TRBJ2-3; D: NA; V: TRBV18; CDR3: CASSPVGDRTDTQYF
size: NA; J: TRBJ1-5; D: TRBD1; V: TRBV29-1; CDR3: CSVLTGTGDPGGMPQHF
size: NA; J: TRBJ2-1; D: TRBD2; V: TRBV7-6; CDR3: CASSLVWASGSRDEQFF
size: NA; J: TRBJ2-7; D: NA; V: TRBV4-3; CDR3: CASSQDLGDGTYEQYF
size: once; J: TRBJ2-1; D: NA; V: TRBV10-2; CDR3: CAASVTSYNEQFF
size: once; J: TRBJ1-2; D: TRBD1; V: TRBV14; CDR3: CASSQDGGRGRGYTF
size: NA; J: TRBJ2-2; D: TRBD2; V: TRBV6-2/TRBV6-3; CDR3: CASSYRLAATTGELFF
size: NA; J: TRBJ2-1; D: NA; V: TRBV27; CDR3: CASSLWLQGEQFF
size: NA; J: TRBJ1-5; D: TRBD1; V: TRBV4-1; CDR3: CASGPGTGAYSNQPQHF
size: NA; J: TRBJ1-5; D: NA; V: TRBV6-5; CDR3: CASSPDISNQPQHF
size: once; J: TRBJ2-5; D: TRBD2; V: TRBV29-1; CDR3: CSVGLAGGATQYF
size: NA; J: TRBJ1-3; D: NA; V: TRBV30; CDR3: CAWSPSRSGNTIYF
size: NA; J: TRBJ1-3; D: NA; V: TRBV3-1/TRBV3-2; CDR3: CASSQGLEGRNTIYF
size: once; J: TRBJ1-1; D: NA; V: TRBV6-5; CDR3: CASRPSGVGNTEAFF
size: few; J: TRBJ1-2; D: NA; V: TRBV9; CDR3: CASSPRDTTYGYTF
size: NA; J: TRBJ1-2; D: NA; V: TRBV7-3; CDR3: CASSPQGSDYGYTF
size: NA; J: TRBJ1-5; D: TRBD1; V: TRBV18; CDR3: CASSQTTGAGQPQHF
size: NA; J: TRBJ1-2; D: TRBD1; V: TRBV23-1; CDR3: CASSQSRQGAGGYTF
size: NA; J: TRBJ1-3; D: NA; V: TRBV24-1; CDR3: CATSDLGRFPGNTIYF
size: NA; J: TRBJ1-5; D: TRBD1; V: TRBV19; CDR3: CAVQDRAGQPQHF
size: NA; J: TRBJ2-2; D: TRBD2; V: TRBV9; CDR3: CASSPGLAPTGELFF
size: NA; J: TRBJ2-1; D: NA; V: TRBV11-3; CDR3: CASQGGAEQFF
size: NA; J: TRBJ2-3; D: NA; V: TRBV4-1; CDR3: CASSHGRGGPDTQYF
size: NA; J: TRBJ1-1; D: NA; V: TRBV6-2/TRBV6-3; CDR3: CASSYQTGGVGTEAFF
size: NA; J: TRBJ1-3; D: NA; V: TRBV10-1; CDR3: CASSRGTGSGNTIYF
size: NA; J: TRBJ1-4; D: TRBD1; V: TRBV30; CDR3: CAWRRDRTGTNEKLFF
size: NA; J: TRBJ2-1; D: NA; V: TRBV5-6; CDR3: CASSLGGGPYNEQFF
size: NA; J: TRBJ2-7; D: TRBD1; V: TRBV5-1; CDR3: CASMGDSRGEQYF
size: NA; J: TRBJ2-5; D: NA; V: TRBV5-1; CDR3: CASSPRTGEAQYF
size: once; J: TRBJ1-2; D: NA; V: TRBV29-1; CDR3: CSVEGAGDGYTF
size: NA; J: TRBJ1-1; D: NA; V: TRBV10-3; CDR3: CASLQALVNTEAFF
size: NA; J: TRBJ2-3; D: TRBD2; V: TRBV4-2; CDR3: CASSQAGTSGTVDTQYF
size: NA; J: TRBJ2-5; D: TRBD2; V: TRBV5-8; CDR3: CASSPGLAEGETQYF
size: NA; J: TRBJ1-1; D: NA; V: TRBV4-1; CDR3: CASSQRWPAGVTEAFF
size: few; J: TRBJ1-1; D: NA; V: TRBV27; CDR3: CASSLRGALNTEAFF
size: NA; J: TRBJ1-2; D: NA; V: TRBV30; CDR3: CAAQGGRRGQPYGYTF
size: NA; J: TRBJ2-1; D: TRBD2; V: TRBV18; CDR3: CASSQGLTSGPYNEQFF
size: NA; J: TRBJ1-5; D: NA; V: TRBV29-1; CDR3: CSVGPGGDQPQHF
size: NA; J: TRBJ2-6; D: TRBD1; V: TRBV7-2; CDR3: CASSPGGTGSSGANVLTF
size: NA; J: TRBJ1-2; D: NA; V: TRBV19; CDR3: CASSAAGGYTF
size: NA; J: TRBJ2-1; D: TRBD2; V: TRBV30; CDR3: CAWSTTRLAAEQFF
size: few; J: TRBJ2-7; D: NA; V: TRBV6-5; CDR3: CASTLSGLTYEQYF
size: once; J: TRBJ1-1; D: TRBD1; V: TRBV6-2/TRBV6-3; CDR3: CASSYRDRGQAFF
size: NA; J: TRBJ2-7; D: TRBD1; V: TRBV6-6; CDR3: CASGTGGATGQYF
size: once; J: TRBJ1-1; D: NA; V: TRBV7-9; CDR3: CASSPPGRAEAFF
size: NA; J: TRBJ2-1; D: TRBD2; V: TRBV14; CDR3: CASSQVGRGVEQFF